Presented here are 9 T cell receptor beta chains from one specimen sequenced in a study of blood T cells in healthy people across ages. Using a J-beta primer mix together with a sample-barcoded 5' primer, a second PCR was run for roughly 6 to 11 cycles. One entry per CDR3 protein results from TCRdb running MiXCR on the 5' RACE reads. The table has 1.5 million to 2 million distinct CDR3 sequences, 49% seen once. Specimen: blood. The receptors stem from a woman in her thirties or forties in good health.

This clonotype was found once. The gene calls are TRBV4-3 and TRBJ2-3, with D maybe TRBD1 (5 bases). The CDR3 consists of 16 residues. Trimming removed 4 bases at V and 2 bases at J, with 16 bases between. CDR1 LGHNA and CDR2 YSLEER come from the germline V gene. This CDR3 reads CASSPTGQGYTDTQYF. In nucleotides, the CDR3 is TGCGCCAGCAGCCCAACCGGACAAGGCTACACAGATACGCAGTATTTT.

The chain joins TRBV29-1 to TRBJ2-3; D uncertain. Trimming took off 4 bases at V and 6 bases at J, with 5 bases between the two ends. CDR3 size: 10 residues. CDR1 SQVTM and CDR2 ANQGSEA come from the germline V gene. The CDR3 here is CSVGVDTQYF. For the CDR3, the DNA is TGCAGCGTTGGGGTGGATACGCAGTATTTT.

This clonotype occurred a few times. The V and J genes are TRBV7-2 and TRBJ2-7, with a weak D call TRBD1 (5 bases). CDR3 length: 15 residues. Trimming cost V 2 bases and J 7 bases, with 18 bases left between them. The germline gives CDR1 SGHTA, CDR2 FQGNSA. The CDR3: CASSLIGRESWEQYF. CDR3 DNA: TGTGCCAGCAGCTTAATCGGCAGGGAATCGTGGGAGCAGTACTTC.

The gene calls are TRBV5-6 and TRBJ1-6; 7 bases line up with TRBD1. The germline V gene has CDR1 SGHDT and CDR2 YYEEEE. Unmatched junction bases numbered 9, after V lost 2 bases and J lost 4 bases. This CDR3 has 17 residues. This CDR3 reads CASSFRGQMIYNSPLHF. As DNA, the CDR3 is TGTGCCAGCAGCTTTAGGGGACAGATGATTTATAATTCACCCCTCCACTTT.

J is TRBJ2-3 and V is TRBV6-2 or TRBV6-3; 8 bases map to TRBD1. The CDR3 covers 17 residues. Trimming at V came to 6 bases and at J to 6 bases, leaving 17 bases not matched to a gene. Germline assignment: CDR1 MNHEY and CDR2 SVGEGT. The CDR3 DNA sequence: TGTGCCAGCAGCCTAAGAAGTGGGACAGGCCGAGCTGATACGCAGTATTTT. Protein: CASSLRSGTGRADTQYF.

This clonotype was counted a few times. The genes are TRBV6-5 and TRBJ2-1; D possibly corresponds to TRBD2 (5 bases). The germline V gene has CDR1 MNHEY and CDR2 SVGAGI. The CDR3 spans 15 residues. Trimming took off 7 bases at V and 2 bases at J, with 15 bases between the two ends. In nucleotides, the CDR3 is TGTGCCAGCAAAACGGAAGATAGCGCCTACAATGAGCAGTTCTTC. Encoded protein: CASKTEDSAYNEQFF.

The table lists this clonotype with a few counts. This chain uses TRBV28 with TRBJ2-5; the D is unclear. Trimming left V 6 bases short and J 5 bases short, with 16 bases between. CDR1 and CDR2 (germline): MDHEN, SYDVKM. The length of the CDR3 is 14 residues. CDR3 residues: CASSQATVGETQYF. In DNA form, the CDR3 reads TGTGCCAGCAGCCAAGCCACAGTGGGTGAGACCCAGTACTTC.

V gene TRBV19 combines with J gene TRBJ1-5; tentative D call: TRBD1 (6 bases). Per the germline V gene, CDR1 is LNHDA and CDR2 is SQIVND (reference sequence). CDR3 length: 14 residues. Trimming stripped 7 bases from V and 6 bases from J, with 16 bases between. CDR3 region: CASKSEGGGQPQHF. The CDR3 coding sequence is TGTGCCAGTAAAAGTGAGGGGGGCGGTCAGCCCCAGCATTTT.

The chain joins TRBV15 to TRBJ1-2; D gene unclear. CDR3 length: 14 residues. Looked up from germline, CDR1 is LNHNV and CDR2 is YYDKDF (reference sequence). Trimming shortened V by 6 bases and J by 2 bases, and 13 bases separated the two germline ends. The CDR3 loop reads CATSPRGTNYGYTF. Written as DNA, the CDR3 is TGTGCCACCAGTCCCCGGGGAACCAACTATGGCTACACCTTC.